This section outlines one T cell receptor beta chain sequence together with its context. Time point reported: baseline, week 1 (first vaccination visit). The treatment is: pre-vaccination baseline after standard-of-care therapy. The sample belongs to a study of a mutant IDH1 vaccine in newly diagnosed glioma. Sequenced by immunoSEQ multiplex PCR; TCRdb stores in-frame clones only, minus some. The sample has 80,000 to 100,000 clones, about 80% seen once. V was trimmed by 3 bases and J by 2 bases, leaving 4 bases between them. This CDR3 comprises 13 residues. Germline V CDR1 and CDR2: ENHRY, SYGVKD. The chain recombines TRBV10-3 with TRBJ2-2; D gene uncertain. The input for sequencing was PBMCs, taken from a glioma patient treated with radiotherapy, temozolomide or both. This clonotype was obtained from a middle-aged man with glioma. Some clones in this sample may be carry-over from other donors' samples. CDR3 sequence (DNA): TGTGCCATCAGTGACGGTAACACCGGGGAGCTGTTTTTT. Amino acid sequence: CAISDGNTGELFF.